What follows are 25 T cell receptor beta chains derived from one specimen sequenced in a study of blood T cell repertoires in COVID-19. Clones were sequenced by immunoSEQ multiplex PCR, and TCRdb holds only the in-frame ones, with some missing. Of about 310,000 clones listed, 75% to 90% are singletons. Sequenced material: PBMCs or T cells enriched from blood (not recorded which). The origin of the receptors is a man in his thirties or forties who had recovered from COVID-19.

This clone has more than one count but fewer than ten. This chain uses TRBV18 with TRBJ2-3, with TRBD1 identical over 12 bases. The CDR3 is 16 residues long. Germline V CDR1 and CDR2: KGHSH, LQKENI. V gave up 3 bases and J gave up 2 bases; unmatched junction bases: 3. The CDR3 region has the DNA TGTGCCAGCTCACCCGGGACAGGGGGCTTCACAGATACGCAGTATTTT. Amino acid sequence: CASSPGTGGFTDTQYF.

The chain is built from TRBV7-3 and TRBJ2-7; 7 nucleotides agree with TRBD2. With V trimmed by 1 base and J by 4 bases, 7 bases remained unmatched. Germline values: CDR1 SGHTA, CDR2 FQGTGA. The CDR3 contains 15 residues. Here the CDR3 reads CASSLRGGTIYEQYF. The CDR3 DNA follows: TGTGCCAGCAGCTTAAGGGGCGGGACTATATACGAGCAGTACTTC.

The chain joins TRBV4-3 to TRBJ1-1; no definite D call. Trimming pared 0 bases from V and 1 base from J, leaving 9 bases between. Germline loops: CDR1 LGHNA, CDR2 YSLEER. The CDR3 length is 15 residues. CDR3 sequence reads: CASSQDIEGNTEAFF. In DNA form, the CDR3 reads TGCGCCAGCAGCCAAGATATCGAGGGGAACACTGAAGCTTTCTTT.

The CDR3 DNA follows: TGTGCCAGCAGCCCCGGGACAGGGATAAATTCACCCCTCCACTTT. Residues: CASSPGTGINSPLHF. The chain recombines TRBV9 with TRBJ1-6; 9 bases match TRBD1. V trimming: 4 bases; J trimming: 7 bases; junction bases outside the gene matches: 6. This CDR3 comprises 15 residues. Germline CDR1 is SGDLS and CDR2 is YYNGEE.

The CDR3 bases are TGTGCCAGCAGCTTGGAACCGCTGCGGCGTAATTCACCCCTCCACTTT. Protein product: CASSLEPLRRNSPLHF. The chain carries TRBV5-8 and TRBJ1-6; D is ambiguous. The length of the CDR3 is 16 residues. CDR1 is SGHTS, CDR2 YDEGEE, per germline. The V end lost 0 bases, the J end lost 6 bases, and 13 bases lay between the germline ends. The full variable domain, rest sourced from reference TRBV5-8 and TRBJ1-6, is EAGVTQSPTHLIKTRGQQATLRCSPISGHTSVYWYQQALGLGLQFLLWYDEGEERNRGNFPPRFSGRQFPNYSSELNVNALELEDSALYLCASSLEPLRRNSPLHFGNGTRLTVT.

V is TRBV5-1 and J is TRBJ2-2, with 8 bases that match TRBD1. The V segment lost 2 bases and the J segment 6 bases; nucleotides outside the gene matches: 6. Germline assignment: CDR1 SGHRS and CDR2 YFSETQ. The CDR3 is made up of 15 amino acids. The CDR3 loop reads CASSFETGVPGELFF. The CDR3 DNA reads as TGCGCCAGCAGCTTCGAGACAGGGGTCCCCGGGGAGCTGTTTTTT. The complete variable domain, with remaining parts taken from reference TRBV5-1 and TRBJ2-2, reads KAGVTQTPRYLIKTRGQQVTLSCSPISGHRSVSWYQQTPGQGLQFLFEYFSETQRNKGNFPGRFSGRQFSNSRSEMNVSTLELGDSALYLCASSFETGVPGELFFGEGSRLTVL.

The rearrangement uses TRBV29-1 and TRBJ1-1; possible D gene TRBD1, 5 bases. The V gene's germline CDR1 is SQVTM and CDR2 ANQGSEA. V shed 5 bases and J shed 0 bases, with 16 bases lying between them. The CDR3 sequence is 15 residues long. CDR3 residues: CSVSGGWGMNTEAFF. DNA of the CDR3: TGCAGCGTTAGCGGGGGGTGGGGAATGAACACTGAAGCTTTCTTT. Using reference TRBV29-1 and TRBJ1-1 for the parts outside the CDR3, the full variable domain is SAVISQKPSRDICQRGTSLTIQCQVDSQVTMMFWYRQQPGQSLTLIATANQGSEATYESGFVIDKFPISRPNLTFSTLTVSNMSPEDSSIYLCSVSGGWGMNTEAFFGQGTRLTVV.

The chain recombines TRBV2 with TRBJ2-5, with 7 bases that match TRBD1. J was trimmed by 0 bases and V by 4 bases; bases with no gene match: 5. The germline V gene encodes CDR1 SNHLY and CDR2 FYNNEI. The CDR3 has 15 amino acids. CDR3 DNA sequence: TGTGCCAGCAGTGCCACACAGGGGTACCAAGAGACCCAGTACTTC. Its protein is CASSATQGYQETQYF.

DNA for the CDR3: TGCAGTGCTAGTAAGACGGGTTCCACTGAAGCTTTCTTT. Protein: CSASKTGSTEAFF. V usage is TRBV20-1 and J usage is TRBJ1-1, with D hard to call. The CDR3 has 13 residues. Germline CDR1 and CDR2: DFQATT and SNEGSKA (reference sequence). Between the trimmed V and J ends, which lost 3 bases and 4 bases, there was a span of 12 bases.

V usage is TRBV29-1 and J usage is TRBJ1-2; tentative D call: TRBD1 (5 bases). Trimming cost V 4 bases and J 6 bases, with 18 bases left between them. The germline V gene encodes CDR1 SQVTM and CDR2 ANQGSEA. CDR3 length: 14 residues. The CDR3 DNA reads TGCAGCGTTGTTCTTGAGGACGGGGGACATGGCTACACCTTC. Amino acid sequence: CSVVLEDGGHGYTF.

DNA for the CDR3: TGTGCCAGCAGCTTAGTGGCAGGCCATAGCACAGATACGCAGTATTTT. This gives the protein CASSLVAGHSTDTQYF. The chain has TRBV11-2 and TRBJ2-3; no clear D. The CDR3 spans 16 residues. Germline CDR1 and CDR2: SGHAT and FQNNGV. V dropped 1 base and J dropped 0 bases, with 11 bases sitting between them.

This chain uses TRBV7-8 with TRBJ1-6; 8 bases fit TRBD1. Per the germline V gene, CDR1 is SGHVS and CDR2 is FQNEAQ. CDR3 length: 16 residues. Trimming cost V 5 bases and J 0 bases; bases outside gene matches: 3. Here the CDR3 reads CASSGTGGSYNSPLHF. The CDR3 coding sequence is TGTGCCAGCAGCGGAACAGGGGGCTCCTATAATTCACCCCTCCACTTT.

CDR3 sequence reads: CASSVGRQGHEGYTF. Here the CDR3 DNA reads TGTGCCAGCAGCGTAGGGCGACAGGGGCATGAAGGCTACACCTTC. This sequence joins TRBV9 and TRBJ1-2; 8 bases map to TRBD1. In germline, CDR1 is SGDLS, CDR2 YYNGEE. The CDR3 has 15 residues. V was clipped by 0 bases and J by 8 bases; unmatched bases: 9. Full variable domain (missing parts from reference TRBV9 and TRBJ1-2): DSGVTQTPKHLITATGQRVTLRCSPRSGDLSVYWYQQSLDQGLQFLIQYYNGEERAKGNILERFSAQQFPDLHSELNLSSLELGDSALYFCASSVGRQGHEGYTFGSGTRLTVV.

J is TRBJ2-7 and V is TRBV5-6, with 7 bases matching TRBD1. In germline, CDR1 is SGHDT, CDR2 YYEEEE. CDR3 size: 13 residues. J was trimmed by 7 bases and V by 2 bases; bases with no gene match: 6. The DNA for the CDR3 is TGTGCCAGCAGCTTTGGGGACAGCTTTGAGCAGTACTTC. This encodes CASSFGDSFEQYF.

V and J are TRBV5-4 and TRBJ1-2; tentative D call: TRBD1 (6 bases). This CDR3 is built from 13 residues. V was clipped by 4 bases and J by 7 bases, with 14 bases between them. Germline V lookup: CDR1 SGHNT, CDR2 YYREEE (reference sequence). The CDR3 coding sequence is TGTGCCAGCAGCGATATGGGGGCAGGTGGCTACACCTTC. It encodes CASSDMGAGGYTF.

This clone was seen a single time. V usage is TRBV19 and J usage is TRBJ2-7, with a weak D call TRBD1 (6 bases). The CDR3 has 14 amino acids. Germline V gives CDR1 LNHDA, CDR2 SQIVND (reference sequence). The V end lost 3 bases, the J end lost 5 bases, and 14 bases lay between the germline ends. CDR3 bases: TGTGCCAGTAGTATTCGCAGGGGAAGCGACGAGCAGTACTTC. Translating it yields CASSIRRGSDEQYF.

For this clone: This may be a read error: a much more frequent sequence differs by one nucleotide. This sample also contains other DNA sequences that code for the same CDR3. This chain joins TRBV5-1 and TRBJ1-3; D is ambiguous. V gave up 0 bases and J gave up 0 bases, with 7 bases separating them. This CDR3 region has 15 residues. Per germline, CDR1 SGHRS and CDR2 YFSETQ. In nucleotides, the CDR3 is TGCGCCAGCAGCTTGGACGGTGTCTCTGGAAACACCATATATTTT. Amino acids: CASSLDGVSGNTIYF.

The chain couples TRBV3-1 (or the pseudogene TRBV3-2) to TRBJ1-1, with D unresolved. The germline V gene has CDR1 LGHDT and CDR2 YNNKEL (reference sequence). V was clipped by 4 bases and J by 1 base, with 10 bases between them. The CDR3 loop spans 14 amino acids. The CDR3 sequence is CASSPFTQNTEAFF. In DNA, the CDR3 is TGTGCCAGCAGCCCTTTTACACAGAACACTGAAGCTTTCTTT.

This sequence joins TRBV19 and TRBJ2-4; D not certain. This CDR3 contains 16 residues. The V end was cut by 1 base, the J end by 2 bases, with 12 bases between. The germline gives CDR1 LNHDA, CDR2 SQIVND (reference sequence). The CDR3 loop reads CASSIGAGTTKNIQYF. DNA of the CDR3: TGTGCCAGTAGTATAGGGGCAGGTACAACCAAAAACATTCAGTACTTC. Complete variable domain (other parts from reference TRBV19 and TRBJ2-4): DGGITQSPKYLFRKEGQNVTLSCEQNLNHDAMYWYRQDPGQGLRLIYYSQIVNDFQKGDIAEGYSVSREKKESFPLTVTSAQKNPTAFYLCASSIGAGTTKNIQYFGAGTRLSVL.

The chain recombines TRBV30 with TRBJ2-1; 8 bases match TRBD1. The CDR3 extends over 14 amino acids. J gave up 7 bases and V 7 bases, and 12 bases lay outside the gene matches. Germline CDR1 reads GTSNPN; CDR2 reads SVGIG (reference sequence). CDR3 coding DNA: TGTGCCTCCCAAACAGGGGGTGTCTGGAATGAGCAGTTCTTC. Translation gives CASQTGGVWNEQFF.

This rearrangement joins TRBV7-6 to TRBJ1-2, with 8 bases that match TRBD1. Trimming took 4 bases from V and 4 from J; bases not matched to a gene: 14. The CDR3 consists of 17 residues. CDR1 is SGHVS, CDR2 FNYEAQ, per germline. CDR3 region: CASSSPPGRGRGYGYTF. Written as DNA, the CDR3 is TGTGCCAGCAGCTCCCCGCCCGGCAGGGGGCGCGGCTATGGCTACACCTTC.

The rearrangement uses TRBV9 and TRBJ2-1; TRBD2 aligns across 9 bases. V lost 4 bases to trimming and J lost 3 bases; unmatched junction nucleotides: 8. The CDR3 spans 16 residues. Germline V gene sequence: CDR1 SGDLS, CDR2 YYNGEE. This chain's CDR3 is CASSSSVAGVYNEQFF. Here the CDR3 DNA reads TGTGCCAGCAGCTCATCAGTAGCGGGAGTCTACAATGAGCAGTTCTTC.

The chain uses TRBV18 and TRBJ1-2; D ambiguous. V was cut by 2 bases and J by 4 bases, with 20 bases left in between. This CDR3 region has 17 residues. From germline, CDR1 is KGHSH and CDR2 LQKENI. The CDR3 is CASSPTAGILVSYGYTF. CDR3 nucleotide sequence: TGTGCCAGCTCACCAACCGCTGGTATTCTAGTTAGCTATGGCTACACCTTC.

This chain links TRBV3-1 (or the pseudogene TRBV3-2) with TRBJ2-3; TRBD2 matches 9 bases. V was pared by 0 bases and J by 2 bases, with 12 bases of the junction left unmatched. The germline V gene encodes CDR1 LGHDT and CDR2 YNNKEL (reference sequence). The CDR3 runs 19 residues. For the CDR3, the DNA is TGTGCCAGCAGCCAAGATGTCGGGGGCCTAGCGGGATACACAGATACGCAGTATTTT. Protein product: CASSQDVGGLAGYTDTQYF.

The V call is TRBV18, the J call TRBJ2-1, with D possibly TRBD1 on 6 matching bases. This CDR3 region has 16 residues. Germline CDR1 KGHSH, CDR2 LQKENI. V was shortened by 0 bases and J by 3 bases, with 12 bases between the two germline ends. In DNA form, the CDR3 reads TGTGCCAGCTCACCACCGTCAGGGGACCACTACAATGAGCAGTTCTTC. This gives the protein CASSPPSGDHYNEQFF. The whole variable domain, filled in from reference TRBV18 and TRBJ2-1, reads NAGVMQNPRHLVRRRGQEARLRCSPMKGHSHVYWYRQLPEEGLKFMVYLQKENIIDESGMPKERFSAEFPKEGPSILRIQQVVRGDSAAYFCASSPPSGDHYNEQFFGPGTRLTVL.